The 32 T cell receptor beta chains reported below all come from one sample, sequenced in a study of cytomegalovirus exposure and HLA in healthy donors. Repertoires were generated with immunoSEQ multiplex PCR, while TCRdb's copy carries only in-frame clones and drops some. The sample lists about 57,000 clones; 85% to 95% were seen once. The sequenced sample was PBMCs. The receptors come from a woman aged 18 to 35 in good health and CMV-seronegative.

V gene TRBV19 combines with J gene TRBJ2-1; 12 bases fit TRBD2. From germline, CDR1 is LNHDA and CDR2 SQIVND (reference sequence). There are 18 residues in the CDR3. With 8 bases clipped from V and 6 bases from J, the junction kept 17 bases outside the gene matches. The CDR3 DNA sequence: TGTGCCAGTTCCGGGGTGGCTAGCGGGAGGGCCGGGTTCAATGAGCAGTTCTTC. It codes for CASSGVASGRAGFNEQFF.

J is TRBJ2-1 and V is TRBV27; 10 nucleotides align to TRBD2. After removal of 3 bases from V and 8 bases from J, the junction contained 7 bases not matched to a gene. The CDR3 has 15 amino acids. From germline, CDR1 is MNHEY and CDR2 SMNVEV (reference sequence). The CDR3 DNA reads as TGTGCCAGCAGTTTCCCGGCTAGCGGGAGCGATGAGCAGTTCTTC. Protein sequence: CASSFPASGSDEQFF.

The chain is built from TRBV5-4 and TRBJ2-5; 9 nucleotides match TRBD1. Germline V CDR1 and CDR2: SGHNT, YYREEE (reference sequence). Germline trimming cut 0 bases from V and 1 base from J; bases unmatched to any gene: 1. There are 15 residues in the CDR3. This CDR3 is CASSLEDRGQETQYF. In nucleotides, the CDR3 is TGTGCCAGCAGCTTGGAGGACAGGGGCCAAGAGACCCAGTACTTC.

This chain connects TRBV14 to TRBJ2-4; perhaps TRBD1 as D (5 bases). The CDR3 length is 14 residues. Germline V gene data show CDR1 as SGHDN and CDR2 as FVKESK. Trimming shortened V by 1 base and J by 1 base, and 5 bases separated the two germline ends. The CDR3 here is CASSQAGAKNIQYF. CDR3 nucleotides: TGTGCCAGCAGCCAAGCAGGGGCCAAAAACATTCAGTACTTC.

This sequence joins TRBV10-1 and TRBJ2-1; possible D gene TRBD2, 5 bases. The CDR3 totals 12 residues. V was cut by 4 bases and J by 8 bases, with 9 bases left in between. Per germline, CDR1 WNHNN and CDR2 SYGVQD (reference sequence). Written as DNA, the CDR3 is TGCGCCAGCAGTGTGTCTAGCTATGAGCAGTTCTTC. Amino acids: CASSVSSYEQFF.

The chain links TRBV7-8 to TRBJ2-7, with a tentative D call TRBD1 (6 bases). The CDR3 totals 13 residues. V was clipped by 1 base and J by 6 bases, with 10 bases between them. The germline CDR1 and CDR2 sequences are SGHVS and FQNEAQ. CDR3 DNA sequence: TGTGCCAGCAGCTTAGACCTAGGGGGCGAGCAGTACGTC. This codes for CASSLDLGGEQYV.

This sequence joins TRBV7-8 and TRBJ2-7; TRBD2 matches at 14 bases. The CDR3 has 15 amino acids. J lost 2 bases, V lost 5 bases, and 2 bases had no gene match. Germline lookup yields CDR1 SGHVS and CDR2 FQNEAQ. The CDR3: CASSRLAGGTYEQYV. The CDR3 region has the DNA TGTGCCAGCAGCCGACTAGCGGGAGGGACCTACGAGCAGTACGTC.

The chain links TRBV29-1 to TRBJ2-1; 10 nucleotides agree with TRBD2. There are 16 residues in the CDR3. Looked up from germline, CDR1 is SQVTM and CDR2 is ANQGSEA. After removal of 4 bases from V and 7 bases from J, the junction contained 13 bases not matched to a gene. The CDR3 region has the DNA TGCAGCGTTGGGAATTTAGCGGGAGGAAAAGGGAATGAGCAGTTCTTC. Protein: CSVGNLAGGKGNEQFF.

The V call is TRBV18, the J call TRBJ1-4, with D tentatively TRBD1 (6 bases). The CDR3 spans 15 residues. Deletions cut 4 bases from V and 3 bases from J, with 12 bases between. CDR1 is KGHSH and CDR2 is LQKENI in the germline V gene. The DNA of the CDR3 is TGTGCCAGCTCACGTACAGGGAATCCTAATGAAAAACTGTTTTTT. It translates to CASSRTGNPNEKLFF.

CDR3 region: CASSLDGQGEAFF. Written as DNA, the CDR3 is TGTGCCAGCAGCTTAGATGGTCAGGGTGAAGCTTTCTTT. The chain links TRBV7-3 to TRBJ1-1, with TRBD1 as a possible D gene (5 bases). Trimming took 2 bases from V and 7 from J, leaving 11 bases between them. The length of the CDR3 is 13 residues. Germline V lookup: CDR1 SGHTA, CDR2 FQGTGA.

The genes are TRBV5-4 and TRBJ2-3; 8 bases match TRBD2. There are 17 residues in the CDR3. The trim removed 0 bases at V and 2 bases at J, leaving 8 bases unmatched. The germline gives CDR1 SGHNT, CDR2 YYREEE (reference sequence). CDR3 in amino acids: CASSLAGTSGITDTQYF. For the CDR3, the DNA is TGTGCCAGCAGCTTGGCCGGGACTAGTGGGATCACAGATACGCAGTATTTT.

The chain carries TRBV19 and TRBJ1-2, with 7 positions matching TRBD1. V was pared by 8 bases and J by 2 bases, with 14 bases of the junction left unmatched. This CDR3 spans 16 amino acids. Germline V gene sequence: CDR1 LNHDA, CDR2 SQIVND (reference sequence). DNA for the CDR3: TGTGCCAGTGTGTTGGGTGCGGGACAGACGAACTATGGCTACACCTTC. Encoded protein: CASVLGAGQTNYGYTF.

This clone was observed a handful of times. The V gene is TRBV25-1, the J gene TRBJ1-2, with D unresolved. The CDR3 contains 14 residues. Trimming pared 5 bases from V and 7 bases from J, leaving 17 bases between. Germline CDR1 MGHDK, CDR2 SYGVNS. The CDR3 reads CASSPRSTVRGYTF. The CDR3 DNA is TGTGCCAGCAGTCCTAGATCAACCGTCCGTGGCTACACCTTC.

The rearrangement uses TRBV7-2 and TRBJ2-2; 8 nucleotides line up with TRBD1. The CDR3 loop spans 15 amino acids. V shed 6 bases and J 2 bases; nucleotides not matched to a gene: 5. From germline, CDR1 is SGHTA and CDR2 FQGNSA. The CDR3 loop reads CASRQDRANTGELFF. DNA of the CDR3: TGTGCCAGCAGACAGGACAGGGCTAACACCGGGGAGCTGTTTTTT. Using reference TRBV7-2 and TRBJ2-2 for the parts outside the CDR3, the full variable domain is GAGVSQSPSNKVTEKGKDVELRCDPISGHTALYWYRQSLGQGLEFLIYFQGNSAPDKSGLPSDRFSAERTGGSVSTLTIQRTQQEDSAVYLCASRQDRANTGELFFGEGSRLTVL.

This sequence joins TRBV4-2 and TRBJ2-1, with TRBD2 matching 8 bases. CDR1 is LGHNA, CDR2 YNFKEQ, per germline. The V gene end was trimmed by 3 bases and the J gene end by 13 bases; junction bases not matched to a gene: 8. This CDR3 region has 13 residues. CDR3 DNA: TGTGCCAGCAGCCATCCTTCGGGAGGGAGACAGTTCTTC. This encodes CASSHPSGGRQFF.

This clone came up once. The J gene is TRBJ2-3, the V gene TRBV9, with 12 bases lining up with TRBD2. CDR3 length: 16 residues. In germline, CDR1 is SGDLS, CDR2 YYNGEE. Trimming took 0 bases from V and 4 from J; bases not matched to a gene: 3. The CDR3 region is CASSVGTSGTADTQYF. The CDR3 DNA reads as TGTGCCAGCAGCGTAGGGACTAGCGGGACTGCAGATACGCAGTATTTT.

The CDR3 protein is CASVREEGADTQYF. The DNA of the CDR3 is TGTGCCAGCGTACGGGAGGAGGGGGCAGATACGCAGTATTTT. V gene TRBV7-2 combines with J gene TRBJ2-3; maybe TRBD2 (7 bases). Per the germline V gene, CDR1 is SGHTA and CDR2 is FQGNSA. The CDR3 has 14 amino acids. V dropped 8 bases and J dropped 4 bases, with 16 bases sitting between them.

This chain connects TRBV2 to TRBJ1-6; D not certain. Per the germline V gene, CDR1 is SNHLY and CDR2 is FYNNEI. V lost 4 bases to trimming and J lost 2 bases, with 6 bases between them. The CDR3 consists of 14 residues. The CDR3 here is CASSGQTYNSPLHF. The CDR3 nucleotides read TGTGCCAGCAGTGGACAAACCTATAATTCACCCCTCCACTTT.

The chain uses TRBV18 and TRBJ2-2; D is undetermined. Germline CDR1 and CDR2: KGHSH and LQKENI. The CDR3 is 14 residues long. Trimming removed 1 base from V and 6 bases from J, with 9 bases in between. CDR3: CASSPRSDAGELFF. The DNA of the CDR3 is TGTGCCAGCTCACCACGAAGCGACGCCGGGGAGCTGTTTTTT. Full variable domain (remainder filled in from reference TRBV18 and TRBJ2-2): NAGVMQNPRHLVRRRGQEARLRCSPMKGHSHVYWYRQLPEEGLKFMVYLQKENIIDESGMPKERFSAEFPKEGPSILRIQQVVRGDSAAYFCASSPRSDAGELFFGEGSRLTVL.

This chain joins TRBV7-9 and TRBJ2-7, with 8 positions matching TRBD1. Per the germline V gene, CDR1 is SEHNR and CDR2 is FQNEAQ (reference sequence). Trimming removed 4 bases from V and 8 bases from J; junction bases left unmatched: 13. The CDR3 has 15 residues. CDR3: CASSSGQGRVIQQYF. The DNA of the CDR3 is TGTGCCAGCAGCTCCGGACAGGGTAGGGTGATACAGCAGTACTTC.

This rearrangement joins TRBV2 to TRBJ2-7, with 8 bases identical to TRBD2. The length of the CDR3 is 11 residues. After removal of 8 bases from V and 6 bases from J, the junction contained 3 bases not matched to a gene. Germline CDR1 is SNHLY and CDR2 is FYNNEI. CDR3 sequence reads: CASLRGGEQYF. CDR3 in DNA: TGTGCCAGCCTTCGGGGGGGCGAGCAGTACTTC.

The CDR3 DNA is TGTGCCAGCAGTGAATCCGAACAAGACAAAATAGAGACCCAGTACTTC. The encoded protein is CASSESEQDKIETQYF. The rearrangement uses TRBV25-1 and TRBJ2-5; D is unresolved. Germline V gene lookup returns CDR1 MGHDK and CDR2 SYGVNS. The CDR3 runs 16 residues. V lost 1 base and J lost 4, with 16 bases in between. The variable domain in full, with the rest retrieved from reference TRBV25-1 and TRBJ2-5, is EADIYQTPRYLVIGTGKKITLECSQTMGHDKMYWYQQDPGMELHLIHYSYGVNSTEKGDLSSESTVSRIRTEHFPLTLESARPSHTSQYLCASSESEQDKIETQYFGPGTRLLVL.

V and J are TRBV7-8 and TRBJ1-2; D gene ambiguous. Germline CDR1 SGHVS, CDR2 FQNEAQ. The CDR3 spans 13 residues. V lost 2 bases, J lost 8 bases, and 12 bases lay in between. CDR3 DNA sequence: TGTGCCAGCAGCTTAAGGGAGAGAGGGGGCTACACCTTC. It is translated as CASSLRERGGYTF.

V is TRBV5-5 and J is TRBJ2-3; D is uncertain. Trimming took off 0 bases at V and 0 bases at J, with 11 bases between the two ends. The CDR3 covers 16 residues. Germline values: CDR1 SGHKS, CDR2 YYEKEE (reference sequence). CDR3: CASSLAPKTSTDTQYF. DNA for the CDR3: TGTGCCAGCAGCTTGGCGCCCAAAACTAGCACAGATACGCAGTATTTT.

J is TRBJ1-2 and V is TRBV6-6; TRBD1 is a possible D gene (6 bases). CDR1 is MNHNY, CDR2 SVGAGI, per germline (reference sequence). CDR3 length: 10 residues. V lost 11 bases to trimming and J lost 7 bases, with 11 bases between them. The CDR3 DNA reads TGTGCCGTCCACAGGGCTGGCTACACCTTC. Its protein product is CAVHRAGYTF.

This clone was counted only a few times. The CDR3 bases are TGCGCCAGCAGCCATGGACAGGGGGCCGATGAGCAGTTCTTC. It codes for CASSHGQGADEQFF. This chain connects TRBV4-1 to TRBJ2-1; 11 bases line up with TRBD1. From germline, CDR1 is MGHRA and CDR2 YSYEKL. CDR3 size: 14 residues. Germline trimming cut 3 bases from V and 8 bases from J; bases unmatched to any gene: 3.

The chain employs TRBV10-2 and TRBJ1-6; D remains unclear. Germline values: CDR1 WSHSY, CDR2 SAAADI. This CDR3 contains 14 residues. V dropped 0 bases and J dropped 13 bases, with 13 bases sitting between them. CDR3 loop: CASSESRASGPLHF. The CDR3, as DNA: TGCGCCAGCAGTGAGTCGAGGGCCAGCGGGCCCCTCCACTTT.

The genes are TRBV7-8 and TRBJ2-1; D uncertain. Germline lookup yields CDR1 SGHVS and CDR2 FQNEAQ. Trimming stripped 4 bases from V and 10 bases from J, with 17 bases between. CDR3 length: 14 residues. In DNA, the CDR3 is TGTGCCAGCAGCTCTGGTCAATCGCCTATCGAGCAGTTCTTC. Protein product: CASSSGQSPIEQFF.

J is TRBJ1-3 and V is TRBV18; D is ambiguous. Trimming shortened V by 7 bases and J by 4 bases, and 8 bases separated the two germline ends. The CDR3 length is 12 residues. Germline V gene data show CDR1 as KGHSH and CDR2 as LQKENI. In DNA form, the CDR3 reads TGTGCCAGCTTGGCGGCAGGAAACACCATATATTTT. Its protein product is CASLAAGNTIYF.

This clone was picked up one time. The chain links TRBV27 to TRBJ1-2, with D hard to call. The CDR3 runs 13 residues. Trimming removed 5 bases from V and 4 bases from J, with 11 bases in between. Germline V gene lookup returns CDR1 MNHEY and CDR2 SMNVEV (reference sequence). The DNA of the CDR3 is TGTGCCAGCAGTCCCGGGATCCTCTATGGCTACACCTTC. Translating gives CASSPGILYGYTF.

The chain employs TRBV27 and TRBJ2-6; 8 bases are shared with TRBD2. V shed 0 bases, J shed 0 bases, and the junction held 7 bases outside the gene matches. Germline lookup yields CDR1 MNHEY and CDR2 SMNVEV (reference sequence). CDR3 length equals 19 residues. CDR3 coding DNA: TGTGCCAGCAGTTTATCGCGGGGGGTCTCCTACTCTGGGGCCAACGTCCTGACTTTC. Translated, it gives CASSLSRGVSYSGANVLTF. Full variable domain (remainder filled in from reference TRBV27 and TRBJ2-6): EAQVTQNPRYLITVTGKKLTVTCSQNMNHEYMSWYRQDPGLGLRQIYYSMNVEVTDKGDVPEGYKVSRKEKRNFPLILESPSPNQTSLYFCASSLSRGVSYSGANVLTFGAGSRLTVL.

The CDR3 here is CASSDSNRDNEQFF. In DNA form, the CDR3 reads TGTGCCAGCAGTGACTCGAACAGGGACAATGAGCAGTTCTTC. The gene calls are TRBV6-4 and TRBJ2-1, with a tentative D call TRBD1 (6 bases). Looked up from germline, CDR1 is MRHNA and CDR2 is SNTAGT. With 0 bases removed from V and 5 bases from J, the gap between germline ends came to 8 bases. The CDR3 runs 14 residues.